This T cell receptor beta chain stems from a study of shared clonotypes between healthy human individuals. As regards this clone: Its antigen is as yet unknown.

The naive CD8 population came from CD45RO-negative cells selected for CCR7, without terminally differentiated effector memory CD45RA+ cells. Profiling relied on immunoSEQ multiplex PCR, and the TCRdb table lists in-frame clones only, not all of them. The top ten clones hold more than 0.9% of a sample with 1.5 million to 2.5 million clones, approximately 94% of them seen once. Whole-study findings and limits: Naive subsets, compared against memory subsets, generally had larger estimated richness values. The study found approximately 5% of naive CD4 clonotypes shared across a handful of donors. Sampling included only blood; tissue repertoires likely differ.

This receptor was identified in a man between 18 and 35 years old in good health. Sequencing used naive CD8+ T cells sorted from blood.

The CDR3 protein is CASSLGGGTHF. For the CDR3, the DNA is TGTGCCAGCAGCTTAGGCGGTGGGACCCACTTT. This sequence joins TRBV11-2 and TRBJ1-6, with D perhaps TRBD1 (5 bases). Germline V gene sequence: CDR1 SGHAT, CDR2 FQNNGV. Deletions cut 1 base from V and 18 bases from J, with 10 bases between. The CDR3 has 11 residues.